The clone carrying this T cell receptor beta chain was observed at least ten times. No antigen is known for it. TCRdb independently ran MiXCR on the 5' RACE reads; one entry per CDR3 protein. The sample has hundreds of thousands of distinct CDR3 sequences; about 17% are singletons. Trimming pared 5 bases from V and 0 bases from J, leaving 10 bases between. The CDR3 is 14 amino acids. In germline, CDR1 is SGHTA, CDR2 FQGNSA. The sample belongs to a study of T cells after yellow fever vaccination. Study-level results: Clonotypes shared by both compartments, CD4 and CD8, made up a small share. Post-booster repertoires again held most primary-vaccination clones (about 96% CD4, about 88% CD8).

The origin of this receptor is a man between 18 and 29 years old who received the YFV17D yellow fever vaccine. The rearrangement uses TRBV7-2 and TRBJ2-5; weak D call: TRBD1 (5 bases). The source material was PBMCs, sampled before the yellow fever booster vaccination. CDR3 bases: TGTGCCAGCAGCCCTCCAGGGAACCAAGAGACCCAGTACTTC. It specifies CASSPPGNQETQYF.